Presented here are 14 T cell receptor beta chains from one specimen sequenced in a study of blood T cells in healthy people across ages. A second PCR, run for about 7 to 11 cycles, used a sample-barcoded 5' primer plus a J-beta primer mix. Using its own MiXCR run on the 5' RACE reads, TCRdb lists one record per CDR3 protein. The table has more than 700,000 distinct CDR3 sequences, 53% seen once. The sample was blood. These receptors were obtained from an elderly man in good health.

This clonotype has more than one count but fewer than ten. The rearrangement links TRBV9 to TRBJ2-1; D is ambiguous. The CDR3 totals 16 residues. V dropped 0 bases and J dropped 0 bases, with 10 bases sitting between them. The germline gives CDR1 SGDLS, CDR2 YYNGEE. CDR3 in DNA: TGTGCCAGCAGCGTAGACCCCGGCGCCTCCTACAATGAGCAGTTCTTC. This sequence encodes CASSVDPGASYNEQFF.

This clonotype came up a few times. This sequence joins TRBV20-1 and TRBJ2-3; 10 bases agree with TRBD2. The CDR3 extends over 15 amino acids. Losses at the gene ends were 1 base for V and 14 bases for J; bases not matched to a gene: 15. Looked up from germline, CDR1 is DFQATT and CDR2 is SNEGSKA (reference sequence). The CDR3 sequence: CSARGELAGVRYAYF. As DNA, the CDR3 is TGCAGTGCTAGAGGAGAGCTAGCGGGAGTCAGATACGCGTATTTT.

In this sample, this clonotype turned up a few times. CDR3 region: CASSQDSGETQYF. CDR3 DNA sequence: TGTGCCAGCAGCCAGGACTCTGGAGAGACCCAGTACTTC. The chain combines TRBV7-3 with TRBJ2-5; tentative D call: TRBD2 (5 bases). Trimming cost V 5 bases and J 4 bases, with 11 bases left between them. CDR3 length: 13 amino acids. The germline CDR1 and CDR2 sequences are SGHTA and FQGTGA.

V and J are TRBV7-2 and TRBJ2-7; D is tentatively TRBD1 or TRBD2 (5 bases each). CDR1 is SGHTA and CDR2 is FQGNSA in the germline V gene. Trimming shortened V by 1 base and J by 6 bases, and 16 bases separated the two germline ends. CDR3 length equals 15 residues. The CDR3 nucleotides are TGTGCCAGCAGCTTAGGTCGGGTTGGGACCTGCGAGCAGTACTTC. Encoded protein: CASSLGRVGTCEQYF.

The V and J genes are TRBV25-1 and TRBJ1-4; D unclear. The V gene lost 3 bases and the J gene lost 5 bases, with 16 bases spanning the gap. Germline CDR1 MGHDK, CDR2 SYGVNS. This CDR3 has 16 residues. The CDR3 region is CASSDATANGNEKLFF. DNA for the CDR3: TGTGCCAGCAGTGACGCAACAGCTAACGGGAATGAAAAACTGTTTTTT.

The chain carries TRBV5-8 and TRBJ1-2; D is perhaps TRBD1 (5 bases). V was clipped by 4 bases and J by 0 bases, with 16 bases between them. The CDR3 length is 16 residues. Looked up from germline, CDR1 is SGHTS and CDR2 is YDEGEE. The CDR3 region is CASSALRGNSNYGYTF. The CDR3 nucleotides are TGTGCCAGCAGCGCTCTTAGGGGAAACTCTAACTATGGCTACACCTTC.

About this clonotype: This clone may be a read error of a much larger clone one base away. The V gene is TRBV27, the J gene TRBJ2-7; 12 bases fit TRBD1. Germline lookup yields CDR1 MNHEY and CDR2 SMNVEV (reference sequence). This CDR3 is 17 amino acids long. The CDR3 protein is CASCFSPPGQGANEQYF. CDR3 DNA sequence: TGTGCCAGCTGTTTTTCCCCCCCGGGACAGGGGGCTAACGAGCAGTACTTC.

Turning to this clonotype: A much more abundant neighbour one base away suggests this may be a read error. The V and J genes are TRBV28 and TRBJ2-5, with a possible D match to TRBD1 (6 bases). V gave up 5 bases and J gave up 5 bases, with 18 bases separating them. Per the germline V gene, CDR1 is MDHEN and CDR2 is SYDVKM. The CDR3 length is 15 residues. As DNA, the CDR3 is TGTGCCAGCAGTGACCTACTAGGGGGAACGGAGACCCAGTACTTC. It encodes CASSDLLGGTETQYF.

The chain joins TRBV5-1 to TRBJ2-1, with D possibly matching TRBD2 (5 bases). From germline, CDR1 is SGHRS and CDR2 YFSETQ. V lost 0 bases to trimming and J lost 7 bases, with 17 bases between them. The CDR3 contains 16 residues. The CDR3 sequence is CASSLDGQRIRNEQFF. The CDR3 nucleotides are TGCGCCAGCAGCTTGGATGGGCAGCGGATAAGAAATGAGCAGTTCTTC.

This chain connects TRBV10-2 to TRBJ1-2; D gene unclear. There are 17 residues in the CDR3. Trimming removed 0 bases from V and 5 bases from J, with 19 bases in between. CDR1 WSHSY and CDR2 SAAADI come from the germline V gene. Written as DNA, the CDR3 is TGCGCCAGCAGTGAGTCGTGGTTAACGGATCCGCTATATGGCTACACCTTC. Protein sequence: CASSESWLTDPLYGYTF.

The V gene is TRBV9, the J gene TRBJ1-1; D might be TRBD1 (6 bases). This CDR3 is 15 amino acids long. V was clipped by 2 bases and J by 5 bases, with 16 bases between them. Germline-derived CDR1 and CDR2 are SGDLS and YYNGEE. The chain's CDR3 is CASSVVWGAETEAFF. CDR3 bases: TGTGCCAGCAGCGTGGTGTGGGGGGCCGAAACTGAAGCTTTCTTT.

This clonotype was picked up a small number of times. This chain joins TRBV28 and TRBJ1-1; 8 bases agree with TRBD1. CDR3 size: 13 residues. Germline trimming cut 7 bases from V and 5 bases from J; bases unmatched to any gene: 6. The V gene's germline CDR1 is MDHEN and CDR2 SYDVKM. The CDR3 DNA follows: TGTGCCAGCAACCCAGGGGGCAGGACTGAAGCTTTCTTT. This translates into CASNPGGRTEAFF.

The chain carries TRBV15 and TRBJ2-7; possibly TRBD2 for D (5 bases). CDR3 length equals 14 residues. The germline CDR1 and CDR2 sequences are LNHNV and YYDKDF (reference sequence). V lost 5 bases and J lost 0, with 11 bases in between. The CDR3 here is CATSSFGDSYEQYF. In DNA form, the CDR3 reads TGTGCCACCAGCTCCTTCGGGGACTCCTACGAGCAGTACTTC.

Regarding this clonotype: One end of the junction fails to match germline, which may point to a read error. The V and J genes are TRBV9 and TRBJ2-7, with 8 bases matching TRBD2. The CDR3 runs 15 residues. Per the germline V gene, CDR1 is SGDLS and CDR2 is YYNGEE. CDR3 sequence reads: CDSSVAGQGHYEQYF. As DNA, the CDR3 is TGTGACAGCAGCGTAGCGGGGCAGGGCCACTACGAGCAGTACTTC.